Listed below are T cell receptor beta chains from one sample, sequenced in a study of cytomegalovirus exposure and HLA in healthy donors. TCRdb's table, derived via immunoSEQ multiplex PCR, lists solely in-frame clones and lacks some. Here the sample spans hundreds of thousands of clones, under 80% being singletons. Sequencing used PBMCs. The receptors derive from a girl aged 2 to 9 in good health and CMV-seronegative. CDR3s include the opening cysteine and the closing phenylalanine or tryptophan. A D gene is named only where the DNA matches it firmly. Not all rows give a size; the values are once, few, many and, for expanded clones, a class.

TGTGCCAGCAGCCCCCGGGACAGGTTCACTGAAGCTTTCTTT,CASSPRDRFTEAFF,-,TRBV5-6,TRBD1,TRBJ1-1
TGTGCCAGCAGCTTCGGGACAGCGAGGCCCTACGAGCAGTACTTC,CASSFGTARPYEQYF,-,TRBV13,TRBD1,TRBJ2-7
TGTGCCAGCAGCCTGGGGGATTACTACGGGACTTACGAGCAGTACTTC,CASSLGDYYGTYEQYF,-,TRBV5-4,-,TRBJ2-7
TGTGCCAGCAGCGTAGGGACAGACTCTAGCACAGATACGCAGTATTTT,CASSVGTDSSTDTQYF,-,TRBV9,-,TRBJ2-3
TGTGCCAGTAGTATTTATCGGAGTACGAACACCGGGGAGCTGTTTTTT,CASSIYRSTNTGELFF,-,TRBV19,-,TRBJ2-2
TGTGCCAGCAGCAATGCGGTTGAGCAGTTCTTC,CASSNAVEQFF,-,TRBV7-9,-,TRBJ2-1
TGTGCCAGCGGACTAGCGGTCCGCACAGATACGCAGTATTTT,CASGLAVRTDTQYF,-,TRBV2,TRBD2,TRBJ2-3
TGCGCCAGCGCCCCACAGGATAGCAATCAGCCCCAGCATTTT,CASAPQDSNQPQHF,-,TRBV5-1,-,TRBJ1-5
TGTGCCAGCAGAGCGACAGGGGGGGTCTATGGCTACACCTTC,CASRATGGVYGYTF,-,TRBV27,TRBD1,TRBJ1-2
TGTGCCATCAGTGAGTCTTGGACAGGCGATAGCTCTGGGGCCAACGTCCTGACTTTC,CAISESWTGDSSGANVLTF,-,TRBV10-3,TRBD1,TRBJ2-6
TGTGCCAGCAGTCCCTTAGTAGGACAGCCTGAAAAACTGTTTTTT,CASSPLVGQPEKLFF,-,TRBV6-6,-,TRBJ1-4
TGCAGCTTTCCGGGACAGGGAAGTGGCGCCTTC,CSFPGQGSGAF,-,TRBV29-1,TRBD1,TRBJ1-2
TGCGCCAGCAATTACAGGTCCGATCTAAGCAATCAGCCCCAGCATTTT,CASNYRSDLSNQPQHF,-,TRBV10-1,-,TRBJ1-5
TGTGCCAGCTCACCATCCCAGGGCCCCAACTATGGCTACACCTTC,CASSPSQGPNYGYTF,-,TRBV18,-,TRBJ1-2
TGCGCCAGCAGCTTGGTGCCGACAGGCGTTTATGGCTACACCTTC,CASSLVPTGVYGYTF,-,TRBV5-1,-,TRBJ1-2
TGCGCCAGCAGCGTTTCGGCAGGGGGCTCCTACGAGCAGTACTTC,CASSVSAGGSYEQYF,-,TRBV5-1,TRBD1,TRBJ2-7
TGTGCCAGCAGGTGGGAGCAGTCCGCATCCACCTTC,CASRWEQSASTF,-,TRBV2,-,TRBJ1-2
TGTGCCAGCAGCCAAGAAGGCCCGTCGGGGCTAGCGCTCTACGAGCAGTACTTC,CASSQEGPSGLALYEQYF,-,TRBV4-2,-,TRBJ2-7
TGTGCCAGCAGAGGGGACAGTAGGATGGGCAATCAGCCCCAGCATTTT,CASRGDSRMGNQPQHF,-,TRBV2,TRBD1,TRBJ1-5
TGTGCCAGCAGCTTAGAGGGCCAGGGGTCCTATGGCTACACCTTC,CASSLEGQGSYGYTF,-,TRBV7-8,-,TRBJ1-2
TGTGCCAGCAGTTTCCAGGCCCTCCGGGGCTACAATGAGCAGTTCTTC,CASSFQALRGYNEQFF,-,TRBV2,-,TRBJ2-1
TGCGCCAGCAGCTCGCAAGGTGCAGGGGGCAATTCACCCCTCCACTTT,CASSSQGAGGNSPLHF,-,TRBV5-1,TRBD1,TRBJ1-6
TGTGCCAGCAGCGTAGGGGGGCGCAGGGCCGGGGAGCTGTTTTTT,CASSVGGRRAGELFF,-,TRBV9,-,TRBJ2-2
TGTGCCAGCAGCCCTTACGACAGGGACTATGGCTACACCTTC,CASSPYDRDYGYTF,-,TRBV6-5,TRBD1,TRBJ1-2
TGTGCCAGCAGCTTGGCGGCGGGAAGCACCATATATTTT,CASSLAAGSTIYF,-,TRBV5-6,-,TRBJ1-3
TGCGCCAGCAGCTTGGGGGTCTTACGGGGGGGCATCCGCACAGATACGCAGTATTTT,CASSLGVLRGGIRTDTQYF,-,TRBV5-1,TRBD2,TRBJ2-3
TGCAGTGCTAGGGAGGGCGGGGAGCTGTTTTTT,CSAREGGELFF,-,TRBV20-1,-,TRBJ2-2
TGTGCCAGCAGTACAAGGGGTTCCGGAGATGGCTACACCTTC,CASSTRGSGDGYTF,-,TRBV6-5,-,TRBJ1-2
TGTGCCAGCAGTGAGGGACAGGGGGTCGTGGCTTTCTTT,CASSEGQGVVAFF,-,TRBV2,TRBD1,TRBJ1-1
TGCGCCAGCAGCCACCTCGGGACAGGTCCGGATGAGCAGTTCTTC,CASSHLGTGPDEQFF,-,TRBV4-1,TRBD1,TRBJ2-1
TGTGCCAGCAGTACAGGCCACCAAGAGACCCAGTACTTC,CASSTGHQETQYF,few,TRBV27,-,TRBJ2-5
TGTGCCAGCAGCCCGGGCGGCGTCAGGGGGCGTGAGACCCAGTACTTC,CASSPGGVRGRETQYF,-,TRBV5-4,TRBD1,TRBJ2-5
TGTGCCAGCAGCGCAAATAATGGGCGTGCGCATTTT,CASSANNGRAHF,-,TRBV2,-,TRBJ1-5
TGCGCCAGCAGCCAAGCTGGACTAGGGAACTATGGTGCCCAGTACTTC,CASSQAGLGNYGAQYF,-,TRBV4-1,TRBD2,TRBJ2-5
TGTGCCAGCAGCTTAGACCCAGGGGCCACCGGGGAGCTGTTTTTT,CASSLDPGATGELFF,-,TRBV11-2,-,TRBJ2-2
TGTGCCTCGAACCGAAGGGGTCGGGGGATCAACTCTGGAAACACCATATATTTT,CASNRRGRGINSGNTIYF,-,TRBV21-1,-,TRBJ1-3
TGTGCCAGCTCACCACCGGAGATTGCGGGCCGGCGCTCCTACGAGCAGTACTTC,CASSPPEIAGRRSYEQYF,-,TRBV18,-,TRBJ2-7